Presented here are 23 T cell receptor beta chains from one specimen sequenced in a study of T cell responses to AZD1222 COVID-19 vaccine. Assay used: immunoSEQ multiplex PCR; TCRdb lists only in-frame clones, some missing. The data contain more than 95,000 clones, roughly 93% of them singletons. The starting material was peripheral blood, obtained on day 0 of AZD1222 vaccination. These receptors originate from an adult in good health.

V and J are TRBV10-3 and TRBJ2-5; 9 positions agree with TRBD1. Looked up from germline, CDR1 is ENHRY and CDR2 is SYGVKD. J lost 2 bases, V lost 10 bases, and 5 bases had no gene match. This CDR3 has 13 residues. CDR3 bases: TGTGCCACCGGACAGGGGTTTCAAGAGACCCAGTACTTC. This translates into CATGQGFQETQYF.

V is TRBV4-1 and J is TRBJ2-7; D is ambiguous. V lost 0 bases, J lost 1 base, and 7 bases lay in between. The CDR3 extends over 14 amino acids. From germline, CDR1 is MGHRA and CDR2 YSYEKL. In nucleotides, the CDR3 is TGCGCCAGCAGCCAAGATGCTCGTTCCTACGAGCAGTACTTC. This sequence encodes CASSQDARSYEQYF.

This chain joins TRBV28 and TRBJ1-5, with D possibly TRBD1 on 5 matching bases. Per the germline V gene, CDR1 is MDHEN and CDR2 is SYDVKM. The length of the CDR3 is 15 residues. With 7 bases removed from V and 6 bases from J, the gap between germline ends came to 19 bases. In nucleotides, the CDR3 is TGTGCCAGCAAACGGTACCAGGGCGAGTTTCAGCCCCAGCATTTT. Translated, it gives CASKRYQGEFQPQHF.

CDR3 in DNA: TGTGCCAGCAGCTTAGGACAGGGTCGCTCACCCCTCCACTTT. Amino acid sequence: CASSLGQGRSPLHF. V gene TRBV5-6 combines with J gene TRBJ1-6, with 8 positions matching TRBD1. The V and J ends lost 2 bases and 10 bases, in that order; junction bases with no gene match: 5. The CDR3 totals 14 residues. Germline assignment: CDR1 SGHDT and CDR2 YYEEEE.

The chain carries TRBV30 and TRBJ1-5; 7 nucleotides agree with TRBD1. Germline assignment: CDR1 GTSNPN and CDR2 SVGIG (reference sequence). The CDR3 has 16 residues. Losses at the gene ends were 3 bases for V and 3 bases for J; bases not matched to a gene: 11. CDR3 loop: CAWSPSWGQNNQPQHF. The CDR3 DNA is TGTGCCTGGAGCCCAAGTTGGGGACAGAACAATCAGCCCCAGCATTTT.

The rearrangement links TRBV5-6 to TRBJ2-5; D might be TRBD2 (6 bases). Germline loops: CDR1 SGHDT, CDR2 YYEEEE. Deletions cut 0 bases from V and 5 bases from J, with 11 bases between. This CDR3 has 14 residues. The CDR3 DNA reads as TGTGCCAGCAGCTTGGTCCCCCGGGGGGAGACCCAGTACTTC. It specifies CASSLVPRGETQYF.

The rearrangement joins TRBV21-1 to TRBJ2-7; the DNA was not used to check the table's D call, TRBD2. TRBV21-1 is given as a pseudogene. This CDR3 region has 13 residues. The CDR3 DNA follows: TGTGCCAACCGGGAGTCCGCCCGAAACGAGCAGTACTTC. Residues: CANRESARNEQYF.

This clone was observed once. The rearrangement links TRBV19 to TRBJ2-2; 10 nucleotides agree with TRBD2. CDR1 LNHDA and CDR2 SQIVND come from the germline V gene (reference sequence). V shed 5 bases, J shed 3 bases, and the junction held 12 bases outside the gene matches. The CDR3 has 18 amino acids. The CDR3 loop is CASSHGLAAWGDTGELFF. The CDR3 region has the DNA TGTGCCAGTAGTCACGGACTAGCGGCCTGGGGGGACACCGGGGAGCTGTTTTTT.

This rearrangement joins TRBV28 to TRBJ2-3; D gene uncertain. The CDR3 covers 13 residues. From germline, CDR1 is MDHEN and CDR2 SYDVKM. Trimming took off 1 base at V and 6 bases at J, with 8 bases between the two ends. CDR3 nucleotides: TGTGCCAGCAGTTTATCCGATAGTGATACGCAGTATTTT. Encoded protein: CASSLSDSDTQYF.

CDR3 sequence (DNA): TGTGCCAGCAGACGACTAGCGGTGGGCTACGAGCAGTACTTC. It yields the protein CASRRLAVGYEQYF. The rearrangement uses TRBV28 and TRBJ2-7; 9 nucleotides match TRBD2. After removal of 6 bases from V and 3 bases from J, the junction contained 6 bases not matched to a gene. Germline CDR1 and CDR2: MDHEN and SYDVKM. There are 14 residues in the CDR3.

The gene calls are TRBV29-1 and TRBJ1-3; D is unresolved. Deletions cut 7 bases from V and 0 bases from J, with 7 bases between. The CDR3 has 12 amino acids. Germline V gene lookup returns CDR1 SQVTM and CDR2 ANQGSEA. The chain's CDR3 is CSGGDSGNTIYF. Here the CDR3 DNA reads TGCAGCGGGGGAGACTCTGGAAACACCATATATTTT.

This clone occurred once. The rearrangement uses TRBV7-3 and TRBJ2-2, with D hard to call. This CDR3 has 13 amino acids. Germline CDR1 SGHTA, CDR2 FQGTGA. The V end was cut by 0 bases, the J end by 5 bases, with 4 bases between. The CDR3 bases are TGTGCCAGCAGCTTAACAGGGACCGGGGAGCTGTTTTTT. As protein: CASSLTGTGELFF. Looking up the rest from reference TRBV7-3 and TRBJ2-2 gives the full variable domain: GAGVSQTPSNKVTEKGKYVELRCDPISGHTALYWYRQSLGQGPEFLIYFQGTGAADDSGLPNDRFFAVRPEGSVSTLKIQRTERGDSAVYLCASSLTGTGELFFGEGSRLTVL.

The CDR3 here is CASSQGGLAGVGKNIQYF. DNA for the CDR3: TGTGCCAGCAGCCAAGGGGGACTAGCGGGAGTTGGCAAAAACATTCAGTACTTC. The chain has TRBV3-1 (or the pseudogene TRBV3-2) and TRBJ2-4; 14 bases align to TRBD2. Germline V gene lookup returns CDR1 LGHDT and CDR2 YNNKEL (reference sequence). This CDR3 region has 18 residues. V gave up 1 base and J gave up 3 bases; unmatched junction bases: 5.

This clone was recorded once. The chain recombines TRBV24-1 with TRBJ2-5; D not certain. CDR3 size: 14 residues. Trimming removed 3 bases from V and 1 base from J, with 8 bases in between. Germline V gene data show CDR1 as KGHDR and CDR2 as SFDVKD. DNA of the CDR3: TGTGCCACCAGTGATAATTTGGCCCAAGAGACCCAGTACTTC. This codes for CATSDNLAQETQYF.

CDR3 sequence: CAWSVTGQGNQPQHF. In DNA form, the CDR3 reads TGTGCCTGGAGTGTAACAGGGCAGGGCAATCAGCCCCAGCATTTT. This chain joins TRBV30 and TRBJ1-5; a weak D match, TRBD1 (6 bases). CDR1 and CDR2 from the germline V gene are GTSNPN and SVGIG (reference sequence). Trimming pared 0 bases from V and 2 bases from J, leaving 11 bases between. The CDR3 loop spans 15 amino acids.

The V gene is TRBV19, the J gene TRBJ2-1; 13 bases map to TRBD2. The CDR3 is 15 residues long. Germline V gives CDR1 LNHDA, CDR2 SQIVND (reference sequence). J lost 4 bases, V lost 6 bases, and 3 bases had no gene match. The CDR3 here is CASRTGLAGYNEQFF. The DNA for the CDR3 is TGTGCCAGTAGGACGGGACTAGCGGGATACAATGAGCAGTTCTTC.

This chain links TRBV5-1 with TRBJ2-1; D is unresolved. CDR1 and CDR2 (germline): SGHRS, YFSETQ. The CDR3 runs 15 residues. V lost 0 bases to trimming and J lost 0 bases, with 7 bases between them. CDR3 residues: CASSLAALSYNEQFF. CDR3 coding DNA: TGCGCCAGCAGCTTGGCAGCCCTCTCCTACAATGAGCAGTTCTTC.

The genes are TRBV3-1 (or the pseudogene TRBV3-2) and TRBJ2-1; D call uncertain. Germline CDR1 LGHDT, CDR2 YNNKEL (reference sequence). V was trimmed by 6 bases and J by 6 bases, leaving 15 bases between them. The CDR3 runs to 14 residues. CDR3 amino acids: CASSQDPSGNEQFF. Here the CDR3 DNA reads TGTGCCAGCAGTCAGGACCCTAGTGGCAATGAGCAGTTCTTC.

This chain joins TRBV27 and TRBJ2-1, with 8 bases that match TRBD1. Germline V gene data show CDR1 as MNHEY and CDR2 as SMNVEV (reference sequence). With V trimmed by 2 bases and J by 4 bases, 1 base remained unmatched. This CDR3 contains 14 residues. CDR3 sequence (DNA): TGTGCCAGCAGTTTAGGGACAGGTTACAATGAGCAGTTCTTC. Translation: CASSLGTGYNEQFF.

V and J are TRBV30 and TRBJ2-2; 7 nucleotides line up with TRBD1. With 4 bases clipped from V and 1 base from J, the junction kept 6 bases outside the gene matches. Looked up from germline, CDR1 is GTSNPN and CDR2 is SVGIG (reference sequence). The CDR3 extends over 15 amino acids. CDR3 bases: TGTGCCTGGAAGACGAACAGGGGGAACACCGGGGAGCTGTTTTTT. It yields the protein CAWKTNRGNTGELFF.

This chain connects TRBV5-8 to TRBJ1-2; D perhaps matches TRBD1 (6 bases). Germline CDR1 SGHTS, CDR2 YDEGEE. This CDR3 region has 13 residues. V lost 0 bases and J 4 bases, leaving 7 bases between the germline ends. This chain's CDR3 is CASSLGGGYGYTF. CDR3 DNA: TGTGCCAGCAGCTTGGGAGGGGGCTATGGCTACACCTTC.

This clone showed up just once. The J gene is TRBJ2-1, the V gene TRBV4-1; the match to TRBD2 covers 12 bases. The germline CDR1 and CDR2 sequences are MGHRA and YSYEKL. This CDR3 is built from 15 residues. Trimming at V came to 6 bases and at J to 7 bases, leaving 7 bases not matched to a gene. The CDR3 is CASRSGLAGSNEQFF. As DNA, the CDR3 is TGCGCCAGCAGATCAGGACTAGCGGGAAGTAATGAGCAGTTCTTC.

The genes are TRBV5-1 and TRBJ1-1; D unresolved. The V end was cut by 5 bases, the J end by 2 bases, with 10 bases between. The length of the CDR3 is 13 residues. Germline values: CDR1 SGHRS, CDR2 YFSETQ. CDR3 DNA: TGCGCCAGCAGTTATGACGGTAACACTGAAGCTTTCTTT. Its translation: CASSYDGNTEAFF.